This T cell receptor (beta chain) originates from a study of blood T cell repertoires in COVID-19. Across the study: T cells, B-cell-depleted T cells, or PBMCs provided the cDNA or gDNA that served as material.

V gave up 0 bases and J gave up 6 bases, with 9 bases separating them. Germline CDR1 SGHDN, CDR2 FVKESK. The CDR3 length is 13 residues. In the study's own analysis: Amplifying reference gene primers gave estimates of nucleated cell counts. TCRdb's table, derived via immunoSEQ multiplex PCR, lists solely in-frame clones and lacks some. D and trimming were read from the DNA, whereas the V and J calls and clone size are those reported in that table. Of about 160,000 clones detected, around 87% appear once; the ten largest clones hold about 5.7%. The sequenced sample was peripheral blood. The clonotype was recovered from a man older than 75 with acute or convalescent COVID-19. The chain carries TRBV14 and TRBJ2-7; D gene uncertain. CDR3: CASSQDLVSEQYF. The CDR3, as DNA: TGTGCCAGCAGCCAAGACCTTGTTTCCGAGCAGTACTTC.